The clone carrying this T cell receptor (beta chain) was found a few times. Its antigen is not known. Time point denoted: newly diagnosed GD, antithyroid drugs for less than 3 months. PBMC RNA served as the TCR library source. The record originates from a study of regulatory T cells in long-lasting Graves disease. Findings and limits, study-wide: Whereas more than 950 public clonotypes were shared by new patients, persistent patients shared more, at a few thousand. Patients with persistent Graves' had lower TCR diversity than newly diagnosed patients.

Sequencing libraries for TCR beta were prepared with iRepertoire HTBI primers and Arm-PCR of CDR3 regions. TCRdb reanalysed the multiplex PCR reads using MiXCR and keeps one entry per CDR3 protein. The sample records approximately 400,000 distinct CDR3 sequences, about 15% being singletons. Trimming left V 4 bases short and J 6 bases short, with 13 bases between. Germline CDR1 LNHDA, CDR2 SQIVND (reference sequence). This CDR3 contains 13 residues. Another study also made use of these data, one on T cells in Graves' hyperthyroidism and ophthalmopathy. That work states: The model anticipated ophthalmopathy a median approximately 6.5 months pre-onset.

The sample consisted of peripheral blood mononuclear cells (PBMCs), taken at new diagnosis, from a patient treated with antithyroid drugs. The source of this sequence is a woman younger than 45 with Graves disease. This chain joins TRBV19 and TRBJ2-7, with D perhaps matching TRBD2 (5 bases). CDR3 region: CASSRGVPSEQYF. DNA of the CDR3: TGTGCCAGTAGTAGGGGAGTTCCAAGCGAGCAGTACTTC.